This T cell receptor beta chain emerged from a study of blood T cell repertoires in COVID-19. Background on the study: Researchers got acute and convalescent COVID-19 samples from the United States, Italy and Spain. Nucleic acid was either cDNA or gDNA, and it came from T cells, B-cell-depleted T cells, or PBMCs.

Germline loops: CDR1 SGHKS, CDR2 YYEKEE (reference sequence). Between the trimmed V and J ends, which lost 2 bases and 4 bases, there was a span of 12 bases. CDR3 length equals 14 residues. The authors' processing: Amplification of reference gene primers provided the estimated nucleated cell counts. Profiling relied on immunoSEQ multiplex PCR, and the TCRdb table lists in-frame clones only, not all of them. The V and J calls and clone size come from that table; D and trimming were worked out from the DNA. The repertoire holds some 400,000 clones, with 90% as singletons. Sequenced sample: peripheral blood. The sequence derives from a man aged 18-30 years with active or convalescent COVID-19. The chain couples TRBV5-5 to TRBJ1-2; D is perhaps TRBD1 (6 bases). This chain's CDR3 is CASSLGGVSYGYTF. For the CDR3, the DNA is TGTGCCAGCAGCTTAGGGGGGGTCAGCTATGGCTACACCTTC.